The clone carrying this T cell receptor (beta chain) was recorded a few times. The data were obtained in a study of blood T cell repertoires in COVID-19. Produced via immunoSEQ multiplex PCR; TCRdb's table is partial and in-frame only. The sample comprises just under 65,000 clones, over 65% of which are singletons, and around 14% rests with the top ten. Trimming removed 5 bases at V and 4 bases at J, with 17 bases between. The germline CDR1 and CDR2 sequences are SGHTA and FQGNSA. The CDR3 consists of 15 residues. Sequencing was carried out using peripheral blood. The rearrangement links TRBV7-2 to TRBJ2-5, with TRBD2 as a possible D gene (6 bases). This sequence was found in a man aged 55 to 70 with COVID-19, enrolled during active disease. CDR3 DNA sequence: TGTGCCAGCAGCCCATTGGAGGGCTGGGGAGAGACCCAGTACTTC. This gives the protein CASSPLEGWGETQYF.